This T cell receptor beta chain was identified in a study of cytomegalovirus exposure and HLA in healthy donors. Study overall: Out of 170 million or so T cells, an earlier analysis found about 120 million unique TCR beta sequences in total.

Points from the study as a whole: In a later analysis, a missense DCLRE1C variant was linked to TCR beta V- and J-gene trimming. TCR beta sequences numbering around 15,000 were associated with HLA alleles at 0.05 false discovery rate in a later analysis.

A note on this clone: The antigen remains unidentified.

PCR employed 60 Vbeta and 13 Jbeta primers. TCRdb's copy holds only in-frame clones and misses some; the assay was immunoSEQ multiplex PCR. Its table lists 150,000 to 200,000 clones. CDR3 length equals 13 residues. V was pared by 6 bases and J by 5 bases, with 2 bases of the junction left unmatched. Germline V gives CDR1 WSHSY, CDR2 SAAADI. This clonotype was sampled from a man aged 25-45 years in good health and CMV-seronegative. The chain links TRBV10-2 to TRBJ2-5; 11 bases map to TRBD2. Sample: PBMCs. CDR3 nucleotide sequence: TGCGCCAGCAGACTAGCGGGGGCTGAGACCCAGTACTTC. This codes for CASRLAGAETQYF.